A selection of T cell receptor beta chains follows, all from one sample in a study of blood T cell repertoires in COVID-19. Assay used: immunoSEQ multiplex PCR; TCRdb lists only in-frame clones, some missing. Among 150,000 to 200,000 clones listed, 80% to 90% were seen once. Material for sequencing was peripheral blood. These receptors were obtained from a man between 60 and 75 years old with acute or convalescent COVID-19. The CDR3 runs from the conserved cysteine through the conserved F or W. D genes are given only for firm matches. For some rows the clone size is stated as once, few or many, or as a class when expanded; others skip it.

j_call	d_call	v_call	clone_size	cdr3_length	cdr3_aa	cdr3_nt
TRBJ2-1	TRBD2	TRBV7-9	NA	16	CASSRPGLALGSEQFF	TGTGCCAGCAGTAGACCGGGACTAGCCCTTGGAAGTGAGCAGTTCTTC
TRBJ2-3	NA	TRBV7-2	NA	15	CASSPQVASTDTQYF	TGTGCCAGCAGCCCACAGGTTGCTAGCACAGATACGCAGTATTTT
TRBJ1-4	NA	TRBV5-1	NA	15	CASSPRRGRGEKLFF	TGCGCCAGCAGCCCGCGGAGGGGCCGCGGTGAAAAACTGTTTTTT
TRBJ2-7	TRBD1	TRBV30	NA	14	CAWSVWTGGYEQYF	TGTGCCTGGAGTGTATGGACAGGGGGCTACGAGCAGTACTTC
TRBJ2-1	TRBD2	TRBV29-1	NA	13	CSVGLRLAGEQFF	TGCAGCGTTGGCCTGAGACTAGCGGGGGAGCAGTTCTTC
TRBJ1-1	NA	TRBV6-5	NA	14	CASSYWGERGTAFF	TGTGCCAGCAGTTACTGGGGGGAACGAGGTACAGCTTTCTTT
TRBJ1-1	TRBD1	TRBV4-2	once	14	CASSQESGTGKAFF	TGTGCCAGCAGCCAAGAATCGGGGACAGGCAAAGCTTTCTTT
TRBJ2-1	TRBD2	TRBV27	NA	14	CASTPGRLAHEQFF	TGTGCCAGCACCCCCGGCCGACTAGCCCATGAGCAGTTCTTC
TRBJ2-7	TRBD2	TRBV19	NA	15	CASSGGLAGGVEQYF	TGTGCCAGTAGTGGAGGACTAGCGGGAGGGGTCGAGCAGTACTTC
TRBJ2-3	NA	TRBV3-1/TRBV3-2	NA	17	CASSQVVSGRITDTQYF	TGTGCCAGCAGCCAAGTCGTTAGCGGACGAATCACAGATACGCAGTATTTT
TRBJ1-1	NA	TRBV30	NA	13	CAWSVLGHTEAFF	TGTGCCTGGAGTGTACTGGGCCACACTGAAGCTTTCTTT
TRBJ1-5	NA	TRBV6-2/TRBV6-3	NA	13	CASSYSGAQPQHF	TGTGCCAGCAGTTACAGCGGCGCTCAGCCCCAGCATTTT
TRBJ2-1	TRBD2	TRBV2	NA	13	CASSVGRASEQFF	TGTGCCAGCAGTGTCGGGAGGGCCTCCGAGCAGTTCTTC
TRBJ2-3	TRBD2	TRBV19	NA	16	CASSMVAGVRTDTQYF	TGTGCCAGTAGTATGGTCGCGGGAGTAAGAACAGATACGCAGTATTTT
TRBJ2-1	NA	TRBV7-8	NA	15	CASSPFEGSYNEQFF	TGTGCCAGCAGCCCTTTTGAGGGCTCCTACAATGAGCAGTTCTTC
TRBJ1-2	TRBD1	TRBV3-1/TRBV3-2	NA	14	CASRLQGGDYGYTF	TGTGCCAGCAGGTTACAGGGGGGGGACTATGGCTACACCTTC
TRBJ2-7	TRBD1	TRBV10-2	NA	14	CASSSADRGHEQYF	TGCGCCAGCAGTTCGGCGGACAGGGGGCATGAGCAGTACTTC
TRBJ1-1	TRBD1	TRBV30	NA	18	CAWSPSRDRGRGKTEAFF	TGTGCCTGGAGCCCGTCCCGGGACAGGGGGCGCGGAAAGACTGAAGCTTTCTTT
TRBJ2-1	NA	TRBV3-1/TRBV3-2	NA	11	CASSHSNEQFF	TGTGCCAGCAGCCACTCCAATGAGCAGTTCTTC
TRBJ2-5	TRBD2	TRBV9	NA	16	CASSPQAGGPGETQYF	TGTGCCAGCAGCCCCCAGGCGGGAGGCCCGGGAGAGACCCAGTACTTC
TRBJ1-2	NA	TRBV5-6	NA	14	CASSLRSRAVGYTF	TGTGCCAGCAGCTTGAGGTCCAGGGCGGTTGGCTACACCTTC
TRBJ2-7	TRBD1	TRBV6-5	NA	15	CASSYTPGQGREQYF	TGTGCCAGCAGTTACACCCCAGGACAGGGCCGCGAGCAGTACTTC
TRBJ2-7	TRBD1	TRBV5-1	NA	15	CASSFGTGDLYEQYF	TGCGCCAGCAGCTTTGGGACAGGGGACTTGTACGAGCAGTACTTC
TRBJ2-7	TRBD1	TRBV28	NA	15	CASAGTGEPTYEQYF	TGTGCCAGCGCCGGGACAGGGGAGCCCACCTACGAGCAGTACTTC
TRBJ2-2	TRBD2	TRBV7-3	NA	15	CASSLGGSSSGELFF	TGTGCCAGCAGCTTAGGCGGGAGTTCTTCAGGGGAGCTGTTTTTT
TRBJ2-5	NA	TRBV5-6	NA	14	CASSFSGIKETQYF	TGTGCCAGCAGCTTTAGCGGAATTAAAGAGACCCAGTACTTC
TRBJ2-2	TRBD1	TRBV24-1	NA	14	CATSDREWFGELFF	TGTGCCACCTCTGACAGGGAGTGGTTCGGGGAGCTGTTTTTT
TRBJ2-1	NA	TRBV27	once	14	CASSPRQTYNEQFF	TGTGCCAGCAGTCCTCGACAGACGTACAATGAGCAGTTCTTC